This TCR beta chain came from a study of T cell responses to AZD1222 COVID-19 vaccine (dated by TCRdb to 2020 to 2023). With regard to the full study: A total of 233 trial participants underwent TCR sequencing, of whom nearly 210 received two doses of AZD1222 and around 25 received two doses of the MenACWY control vaccine. Trial participants were enrolled into age subgroups of 18-55, 56-69 and 70-plus years, which contained 148, 28 and 57 TCR-sequenced participants, respectively.

As to this clone: Its recognized antigen is unknown. Nothing much larger sits one base from this clone, and base qualities are not available.

The CDR3 regions of human TCRbeta chains were analyzed by immunosequencing. The study's processing was this. Repertoire TCRs were matched against a reference library of SARS-CoV-2-specific TCRs generated with the MIRA antigen-specificity platform. Breadth was defined as the fraction of unique TCRs that were SARS-CoV-2-associated, and depth was defined as the fraction of total T cells that were SARS-CoV-2-associated. Using the MIRA data, each spike-specific TCR was assigned both to the spike region to which the TCR was reactive and to a CD4 or CD8 class. Log10-transformed breadth and depth values were compared by one-way ANOVA with Sidak's multiple comparisons tests. TCRdb holds this immuneACCESS table with in-frame rearrangements only. Some clones are missing; in checked studies, unresolved V genes explain under half, and the rest has no known cause. V and J calls and clone size are as listed in that table; D and trimming were resolved from the DNA. This sample has 150,000 to 200,000 clones in its table, and around 88% of those were observed once. The biggest ten clones account for around a tenth of the sample.

The full study reports these points: Because no day 14 peak-response samples were available, repertoires were characterized only after the peak T cell response. Epitopes outside the regions mutated in the B.1.351 and B.1.1.7 variants were reportedly recognized by nearly half of the unique spike-specific TCRs. The 56-69-year group was small, and its depth increase did not reach significance, likely because of low power. Conclusions about previously exposed vaccinees were limited because only six AZD1222 recipients were SARS-CoV-2 seropositive at baseline. Spike-specific TCR breadth and depth rose significantly after two AZD1222 doses compared with day 0 and with MenACWY recipients. The vaccine-associated CD4 TCRs covered the entire spike protein, and the dominant responses fell in regions 160-218 and 743-854. Participants were mostly white British, with more females than males. The authors suggested clonal diversity may have been underestimated.

Interpreted using the paper, the time point label stands for: about 28 days (+/-7) after the second vaccine dose. Because spike-specific TCR depth and breadth did not differ between the two schedules, AZD1222 recipients who got a second dose at roughly 4 weeks were pooled with those who got a second dose at roughly 12 weeks. Samples from vaccinated people were obtained from the UK trials COV001 and COV002, which included a single-blind randomized controlled phase 2/3 trial of AZD1222 (ChAdOx1 nCoV-19) in healthy adults. Trial participant PBMC samples were collected at day 0 and day 28 after the second dose for TCRbeta chain sequencing. V is reduced by 0 bases and J by 8 bases, leaving a spacing of 19 bases between them. The CDR3 starts with the cysteine, ends with the phenylalanine, and has 16 residues. Only CDR3 DNA remains: 48 bases, in frame from the first base. Per the germline V gene, MGHRA is the CDR1 and YSYEKL is the CDR2.

This receptor chain uses TRBV4-1 and TRBJ1-2; TRBD1 is a possible D gene, resting on 6 matching bases. The sequence was collected from an adult who received the AZD1222 COVID-19 vaccine. This material consisted of peripheral blood, taken 28 days after the second AZD1222 dose. CDR3 loop: CASSQDPRPGAGGYTF. The sequenced DNA is TGCGCCAGCAGCCAAGATCCGAGACCGGGGGCCGGGGGCTACACCTTC.